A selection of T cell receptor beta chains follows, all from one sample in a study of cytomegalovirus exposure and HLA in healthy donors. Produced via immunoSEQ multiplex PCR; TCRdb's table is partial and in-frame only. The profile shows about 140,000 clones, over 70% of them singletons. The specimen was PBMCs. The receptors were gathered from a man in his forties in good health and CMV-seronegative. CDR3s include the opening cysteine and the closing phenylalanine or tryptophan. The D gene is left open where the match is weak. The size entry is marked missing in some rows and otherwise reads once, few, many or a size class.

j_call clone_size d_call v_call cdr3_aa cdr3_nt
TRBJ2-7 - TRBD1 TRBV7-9 CASSLRQGSYEQYF TGTGCCAGCAGCCTCCGACAGGGGAGCTACGAGCAGTACTTC
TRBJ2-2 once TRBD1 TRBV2 CASLRGQRSGELFF TGTGCCAGCCTTAGGGGGCAAAGGTCCGGGGAGCTGTTTTTT
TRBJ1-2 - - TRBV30 CAWTLTTESYGYTF TGTGCCTGGACCCTAACGACAGAAAGCTATGGCTACACCTTC
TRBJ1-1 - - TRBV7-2 CASSVEQNTEAFF TGTGCCAGCAGCGTTGAGCAGAACACTGAAGCTTTCTTT
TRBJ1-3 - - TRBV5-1 CASSLGAEGNTIYF TGCGCCAGCAGCTTGGGTGCGGAAGGAAACACCATATATTTT
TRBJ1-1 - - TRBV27 CASSSYSGMNTEAFF TGTGCCAGCAGTTCATACAGCGGGATGAACACTGAAGCTTTCTTT
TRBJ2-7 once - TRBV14 CASSQVRYEQYF TGTGCCAGCAGCCAAGTTCGGTACGAGCAGTACTTC
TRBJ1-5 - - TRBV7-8 CASSLERGSYQPQHF TGTGCCAGCAGCTTAGAGCGGGGGAGTTATCAGCCCCAGCATTTT
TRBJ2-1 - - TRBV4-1 CASSRAGEQFF TGCGCCAGCAGCAGGGCGGGGGAGCAGTTCTTC
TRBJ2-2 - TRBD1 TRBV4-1 CASSQRPGTGGDTGELFF TGCGCCAGCAGCCAACGTCCCGGGACAGGGGGCGACACCGGGGAGCTGTTTTTT
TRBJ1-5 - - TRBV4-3 CASSRNRNNQPQHF TGCGCCAGCAGCCGCAACAGGAACAATCAGCCCCAGCATTTT
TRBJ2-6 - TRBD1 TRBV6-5 CASSRLGQANNVLTF TGTGCCAGCAGCAGGCTGGGACAGGCGAACAACGTCCTGACTTTC
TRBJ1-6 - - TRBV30 CAWTVTVNSPLHF TGTGCCTGGACGGTGACAGTTAATTCACCCCTCCACTTT
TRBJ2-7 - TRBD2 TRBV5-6 CASSLQRGSTYEQYF TGTGCCAGCAGCTTGCAGCGGGGGTCCACCTACGAGCAGTACTTC
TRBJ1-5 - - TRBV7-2 CASSPSAGGAQPQHF TGTGCCAGCAGTCCTTCAGCGGGGGGGGCTCAGCCCCAGCATTTT
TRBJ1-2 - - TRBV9 CASSVVAGAHGYTF TGTGCCAGCAGCGTTGTGGCAGGGGCCCATGGCTACACCTTC
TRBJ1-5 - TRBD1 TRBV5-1 CASSPDREGQPQHF TGCGCCAGCAGCCCCGACAGGGAAGGCCAGCCCCAGCATTTT
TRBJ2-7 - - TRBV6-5 CASSGQTYEQYF TGTGCCAGCAGCGGACAGACCTACGAGCAGTACTTC
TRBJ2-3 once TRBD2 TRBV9 CASSVDSGGVGTQYF TGTGCCAGCAGCGTAGATAGCGGGGGGGTAGGTACGCAGTATTTT
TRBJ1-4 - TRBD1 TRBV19 CASSSEQGRPNEKLFF TGTGCCAGTAGTTCCGAACAGGGGAGGCCTAATGAAAAACTGTTTTTT
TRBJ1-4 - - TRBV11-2 CASSLTPSPEKLFF TGTGCCAGCAGCCTAACGCCTTCCCCTGAAAAACTGTTTTTT
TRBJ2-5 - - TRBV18 CASSPQGVQETQYF TGTGCCAGCTCACCACAGGGGGTGCAAGAGACCCAGTACTTC
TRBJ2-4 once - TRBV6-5 CASSVTAGLKNIQYF TGTGCCAGCAGTGTAACGGCAGGGTTGAAAAACATTCAGTACTTC
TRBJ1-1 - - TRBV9 CASSDYKSPGDTEAFF TGTGCCAGCAGCGACTACAAGAGCCCAGGGGACACTGAAGCTTTCTTT
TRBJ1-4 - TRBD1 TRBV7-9 CASSLVSGGGEKLFF TGTGCCAGCAGCTTAGTCTCAGGGGGCGGAGAAAAACTGTTTTTT
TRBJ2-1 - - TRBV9 CASSVDEGEALTNEQFF TGTGCCAGCAGCGTAGACGAGGGAGAGGCCCTCACCAATGAGCAGTTCTTC
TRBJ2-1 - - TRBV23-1 CASSQFQLLF TGCGCCAGCAGTCAATTTCAACTCCTCTTC
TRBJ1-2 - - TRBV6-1 CASSEAKYGYTF TGTGCCAGCAGTGAAGCCAAATATGGCTACACCTTC
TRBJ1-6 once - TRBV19 CASSPGGRGSPLHF TGTGCCAGTTCCCCCGGCGGGCGGGGATCACCCCTCCACTTT
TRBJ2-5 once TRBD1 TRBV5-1 CASSFRTGGAETQYF TGCGCCAGCAGCTTCCGGACAGGGGGCGCGGAGACCCAGTACTTC
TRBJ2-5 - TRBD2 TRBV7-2 CASSFLAGVQETQYF TGTGCCAGCAGCTTTCTAGCGGGGGTCCAAGAGACCCAGTACTTC
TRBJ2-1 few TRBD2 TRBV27 CASRLAGAYNEQFF TGTGCCAGCAGATTAGCGGGGGCCTACAATGAGCAGTTCTTC
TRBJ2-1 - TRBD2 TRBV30 CSLTRLAGGTGYEQFF TGTTCCCTTACCCGTTTAGCGGGGGGGACTGGCTATGAGCAGTTCTTC